Listed here are 25 T cell receptor beta chains from one sample, sequenced in a study of response to subunit inactivated influenza vaccine. TCRdb recomputed calls from the RT-PCR reads with MiXCR, one row per CDR3 protein. The sample includes about 240,000 distinct CDR3 sequences, 12% of them seen just once. This sample comprised non-naive T cells sorted from PBMCs, obtained 14 to 15 days before vaccination. These receptors came from a man aged 50 to 59 who received an inactivated influenza vaccine.

The gene calls are TRBV4-1 and TRBJ2-4; tentatively, D is TRBD2 (6 bases). Per the germline V gene, CDR1 is MGHRA and CDR2 is YSYEKL. Trimming cost V 7 bases and J 8 bases, with 18 bases left between them. The CDR3 is made up of 14 amino acids. For the CDR3, the DNA is TGCGCCAGCAACCCTGTGGCGGGGTTGGACATTCAGTACTTC. This gives the protein CASNPVAGLDIQYF.

This clonotype was seen a few times. The chain uses TRBV20-1 and TRBJ1-5, with a weak D call TRBD1 (6 bases). CDR1 DFQATT and CDR2 SNEGSKA come from the germline V gene (reference sequence). V gave up 1 base and J gave up 7 bases, with 14 bases separating them. The CDR3 has 14 residues. CDR3 loop: CSARVKGGGQPQHF. For the CDR3, the DNA is TGCAGTGCTAGAGTAAAGGGGGGCGGACAGCCCCAGCATTTT.

The chain employs TRBV30 and TRBJ1-1; D ambiguous. The V and J ends lost 0 bases and 5 bases respectively, with 16 bases between them. The CDR3 is 15 residues long. Germline CDR1 GTSNPN, CDR2 SVGIG (reference sequence). CDR3 loop: CAWSVHVRRRTEAFF. CDR3 DNA sequence: TGTGCCTGGAGTGTACACGTGCGGCGGCGGACTGAAGCTTTCTTT.

The chain couples TRBV9 to TRBJ2-7; D ambiguous. V dropped 0 bases and J dropped 3 bases, with 10 bases sitting between them. The CDR3 covers 14 residues. Germline assignment: CDR1 SGDLS and CDR2 YYNGEE. The CDR3: CASSVEPDHYEQYF. Here the CDR3 DNA reads TGTGCCAGCAGCGTAGAGCCAGATCACTACGAGCAGTACTTC.

The gene calls are TRBV20-1 and TRBJ2-3; tentative D call: TRBD1 (5 bases). The CDR3 sequence is 12 residues long. From germline, CDR1 is DFQATT and CDR2 SNEGSKA (reference sequence). The V end was cut by 3 bases, the J end by 3 bases, with 7 bases between. This CDR3 reads CSASDSTDTQYF. In DNA, the CDR3 is TGCAGTGCTAGTGACAGTACAGATACGCAGTATTTT.

This clonotype appeared a few times. CDR3 amino acids: CSALGTSGRYHEQFF. DNA for the CDR3: TGCAGTGCTCTAGGGACTAGCGGGAGGTATCATGAGCAGTTCTTC. The V call is TRBV20-1, the J call TRBJ2-1; 15 nucleotides match TRBD2. The CDR3 totals 15 residues. Unmatched junction bases numbered 7, after V lost 5 bases and J lost 8 bases. CDR1 is DFQATT, CDR2 SNEGSKA, per germline (reference sequence).

This clonotype appeared many times. The chain has TRBV9 and TRBJ2-3, with 11 bases matching TRBD2. V was pared by 7 bases and J by 2 bases, with 27 bases of the junction left unmatched. CDR1 is SGDLS and CDR2 is YYNGEE in the germline V gene. This CDR3 has 22 residues. The CDR3 here is CASSQTSGVIFSSLRVTDTQYF. The DNA of the CDR3 is TGTGCCAGCTCCCAGACTAGCGGGGTGATTTTTTCTAGTTTACGGGTCACAGATACGCAGTATTTT. The full variable domain, completed using reference TRBV9 and TRBJ2-3, is DSGVTQTPKHLITATGQRVTLRCSPRSGDLSVYWYQQSLDQGLQFLIQYYNGEERAKGNILERFSAQQFPDLHSELNLSSLELGDSALYFCASSQTSGVIFSSLRVTDTQYFGPGTRLTVL.

In the case of this clonotype: This may arise from a read error, as a much more abundant clone is one base away. The rearrangement uses TRBV5-4 and TRBJ1-1; tentatively, D is TRBD1 (6 bases). From germline, CDR1 is SGHNT and CDR2 YYREEE (reference sequence). Trimming took 6 bases from V and 3 from J, leaving 15 bases between them. This CDR3 region has 14 residues. The CDR3: CASNTGYSYTEAFF. As DNA, the CDR3 is TGTGCCAGCAATACAGGGTATTCGTACACTGAAGCTTTCTTT.

The table lists this clonotype with a few counts. The chain recombines TRBV27 with TRBJ2-1, with 11 bases lining up with TRBD2. This CDR3 comprises 15 residues. Trimming removed 6 bases from V and 8 bases from J; junction bases left unmatched: 9. Per germline, CDR1 MNHEY and CDR2 SMNVEV (reference sequence). The DNA of the CDR3 is TGTGCCAGCAGCCTCACTAGCGGGAGTTCCTATGAGCAGTTCTTC. This gives the protein CASSLTSGSSYEQFF.

This clonotype appeared a few times. The CDR3 nucleotides read TGCAGTGCTAGAGCGGGAGCCTACACCGGGGAGCTGTTTTTT. Translating it yields CSARAGAYTGELFF. This rearrangement joins TRBV20-1 to TRBJ2-2, with a weak D call TRBD2 (6 bases). CDR1 is DFQATT, CDR2 SNEGSKA, per germline (reference sequence). Trimming took 1 base from V and 3 from J, leaving 9 bases between them. This CDR3 is 14 amino acids long.

The CDR3 is CASSQVGGSTEAFF. The CDR3, as DNA: TGTGCCAGCAGCCAAGTCGGTGGGAGCACTGAAGCTTTCTTT. The chain employs TRBV14 and TRBJ1-1, with D unclear. With 1 base removed from V and 4 bases from J, the gap between germline ends came to 10 bases. The germline gives CDR1 SGHDN, CDR2 FVKESK. The CDR3 has 14 residues. Based on the CDR3 plus reference TRBV14 and TRBJ1-1, the full variable domain is EAGVTQFPSHSVIEKGQTVTLRCDPISGHDNLYWYRRVMGKEIKFLLHFVKESKQDESGMPNNRFLAERTGGTYSTLKVQPAELEDSGVYFCASSQVGGSTEAFFGQGTRLTVV.

This rearrangement joins TRBV7-2 to TRBJ2-5; D possibly corresponds to TRBD2 (5 bases). The CDR3 extends over 14 amino acids. The germline V gene has CDR1 SGHTA and CDR2 FQGNSA. The V end was cut by 5 bases, the J end by 2 bases, with 12 bases between. CDR3 coding DNA: TGTGCCAGCAGCCCCCGGACTTTTCAAGAGACCCAGTACTTC. Amino acid sequence: CASSPRTFQETQYF.

This clonotype was recorded many times. The J gene is TRBJ2-7, the V gene TRBV7-2, with a tentative D call TRBD1 (6 bases). Germline V gene data show CDR1 as SGHTA and CDR2 as FQGNSA. V lost 4 bases, J lost 2 bases, and 6 bases lay in between. This CDR3 spans 12 amino acids. The CDR3 spells CASSWGPYEQYF. The DNA of the CDR3 is TGTGCCAGCAGCTGGGGGCCCTACGAGCAGTACTTC.

The chain has TRBV10-3 and TRBJ1-5; no clear D gene. Germline loops: CDR1 ENHRY, CDR2 SYGVKD. CDR3 length: 14 residues. The ends were cut back, 1 base at V and 7 bases at J, with 11 bases in the middle. The CDR3: CAISELRGGQPQHF. Here the CDR3 DNA reads TGTGCCATCAGTGAGTTGCGGGGAGGGCAGCCCCAGCATTTT.

This clonotype was observed at least ten times. CDR3 in amino acids: CASSLDASGGISSYNEQFF. The CDR3 DNA reads as TGTGCCAGCAGCTTAGATGCGTCAGGGGGCATAAGCTCCTACAATGAGCAGTTCTTC. The chain recombines TRBV11-2 with TRBJ2-1; 8 nucleotides match TRBD1. The CDR3 covers 19 residues. The germline CDR1 and CDR2 sequences are SGHAT and FQNNGV. Unmatched junction bases numbered 10, after V lost 0 bases and J lost 0 bases.

V gene TRBV3-1 combines with J gene TRBJ1-3, with D hard to call. Trimming took 2 bases from V and 0 from J, leaving 14 bases between them. The germline gives CDR1 LGHDT, CDR2 YNNKEL (reference sequence). CDR3 length: 17 residues. The chain's CDR3 is CASSQLSGASSGNTIYF. The CDR3 nucleotides are TGTGCCAGCAGCCAATTATCAGGTGCCAGCTCTGGAAACACCATATATTTT.

This clonotype was picked up many times. The chain joins TRBV7-2 to TRBJ2-1, with D possibly being TRBD2 (5 bases). Trimming removed 4 bases at V and 12 bases at J, with 16 bases between. CDR3 length equals 13 residues. The V gene's germline CDR1 is SGHTA and CDR2 FQGNSA. DNA for the CDR3: TGTGCCAGCAGCTCTACTAGGGAACGGGGGCAGTTCTTC. Protein sequence: CASSSTRERGQFF. Using reference TRBV7-2 and TRBJ2-1 for the parts outside the CDR3, the full variable domain is GAGVSQSPSNKVTEKGKDVELRCDPISGHTALYWYRQSLGQGLEFLIYFQGNSAPDKSGLPSDRFSAERTGGSVSTLTIQRTQQEDSAVYLCASSSTRERGQFFGPGTRLTVL.

In its sample, this clonotype was seen a few times. The gene calls are TRBV7-2 and TRBJ2-1, with 12 positions matching TRBD2. From germline, CDR1 is SGHTA and CDR2 FQGNSA. V gave up 3 bases and J gave up 3 bases; unmatched junction bases: 3. CDR3 length: 16 amino acids. The CDR3 DNA follows: TGTGCCAGCAGCTTCTCTAGCGGGGGGGGCTACAATGAGCAGTTCTTC. Its protein product is CASSFSSGGGYNEQFF. Full variable domain (rest looked up from reference TRBV7-2 and TRBJ2-1): GAGVSQSPSNKVTEKGKDVELRCDPISGHTALYWYRQSLGQGLEFLIYFQGNSAPDKSGLPSDRFSAERTGGSVSTLTIQRTQQEDSAVYLCASSFSSGGGYNEQFFGPGTRLTVL.

This clonotype was seen ten or more times. The chain recombines TRBV29-1 with TRBJ2-7, with a tentative D call TRBD2 (5 bases). Germline V gene data show CDR1 as SQVTM and CDR2 as ANQGSEA. The CDR3 covers 12 residues. Trimming removed 4 bases from V and 2 bases from J, with 9 bases in between. The CDR3 region has the DNA TGCAGCGTTGCTGGGAGCACCTACGAGCAGTACTTC. It codes for CSVAGSTYEQYF.

V and J are TRBV24-1 and TRBJ2-1; either TRBD1 or TRBD2 may fit D (6 bases each). Germline V gene data show CDR1 as KGHDR and CDR2 as SFDVKD. The V end was cut by 3 bases, the J end by 1 base, with 15 bases between. This CDR3 comprises 17 residues. CDR3 DNA sequence: TGTGCCACCAGTGATCCCCAACGGGGGCAATCCTACAATGAGCAGTTCTTC. It encodes CATSDPQRGQSYNEQFF.

This chain links TRBV28 with TRBJ2-3, with 12 bases fitting TRBD2. Trimming at V came to 9 bases and at J to 4 bases, leaving 5 bases not matched to a gene. The CDR3 has 14 residues. The germline V gene has CDR1 MDHEN and CDR2 SYDVKM. The CDR3 is CASRTSGAADTQYF. In DNA, the CDR3 is TGTGCCAGTAGGACTAGCGGGGCCGCAGATACGCAGTATTTT.

In its sample, this clonotype was seen many times. This rearrangement joins TRBV5-1 to TRBJ2-5; tentatively, D is TRBD1 (5 bases). The germline gives CDR1 SGHRS, CDR2 YFSETQ. CDR3 size: 13 residues. V lost 4 bases and J 7 bases, leaving 14 bases between the germline ends. DNA of the CDR3: TGCGCCAGCAGCCCCAGGGCCGACGGGACCCAGTACTTC. It is translated as CASSPRADGTQYF.

The genes are TRBV6-1 and TRBJ2-2; 10 bases agree with TRBD2. The trim removed 5 bases at V and 2 bases at J, leaving 8 bases unmatched. Germline loops: CDR1 MNHNS, CDR2 SASEGT. The CDR3 has 17 amino acids. The CDR3 sequence: CASSRAGTSVNTGELFF. The DNA of the CDR3 is TGTGCCAGCAGTCGCGCCGGGACTAGCGTAAACACCGGGGAGCTGTTTTTT.

In its sample, this clonotype was seen a few times. The chain carries TRBV20-1 and TRBJ2-5, with 7 positions matching TRBD2. The germline V gene has CDR1 DFQATT and CDR2 SNEGSKA (reference sequence). The V segment lost 6 bases and the J segment 2 bases; nucleotides outside the gene matches: 12. The CDR3 has 15 amino acids. The CDR3 nucleotides are TGCAGTGCAATGGGACTACCGGAAACACAAGAGACCCAGTACTTC. Its translation is CSAMGLPETQETQYF.

This clonotype has just a few counts. The CDR3 sequence: CASNRASGATIYF. CDR3 nucleotide sequence: TGTGCCAGCAACCGGGCCAGCGGGGCCACCATATATTTT. The rearrangement joins TRBV6-1 to TRBJ1-3; a possible D gene is TRBD1 (5 bases). V dropped 7 bases and J dropped 9 bases, with 16 bases sitting between them. The CDR3 extends over 13 amino acids. CDR1 and CDR2 (germline): MNHNS, SASEGT.